The 10 T cell receptor beta chains in this list originate from one sample, sequenced in a study of identical twins. TCRdb re-derived calls from the 5' RACE reads in MiXCR, one entry per CDR3 protein. In the table there are roughly 570,000 distinct CDR3 sequences, over 8.5% of which are singletons. These data were also reused for a study on yellow fever vaccine responses in identical twins.

Specimen: PBMCs. All receptors derive from a young woman in good health.

The chain recombines TRBV12-3 or TRBV12-4 with TRBJ2-7; D possibly corresponds to TRBD2 (6 bases). The CDR3 consists of 14 residues. Trimming left V 8 bases short and J 6 bases short, with 20 bases between. CDR3 sequence reads: CASHLPGAPAEQYF. CDR3 DNA: TGTGCCAGCCACTTACCGGGAGCCCCGGCCGAGCAGTACTTC.

This chain uses TRBV20-1 with TRBJ2-7; 8 bases are a match to TRBD2. The ends lost 3 bases at V and 6 bases at J; junction bases unmatched: 7. This CDR3 spans 13 amino acids. Per the germline V gene, CDR1 is DFQATT and CDR2 is SNEGSKA (reference sequence). CDR3 bases: TGCAGTGCTAGGTTTAGCGGGAAGGGCGAGCAGTACTTC. Translated, it gives CSARFSGKGEQYF.

This clonotype was detected only a few times. This chain connects TRBV6-1 to TRBJ1-1; perhaps TRBD1 as D (6 bases). V was pared by 4 bases and J by 7 bases, with 22 bases between. CDR3 size: 16 residues. CDR1 is MNHNS and CDR2 is SASEGT in the germline V gene. The CDR3 sequence: CASSVTRLTGPDEAFF. The CDR3 DNA reads TGTGCCAGCAGTGTAACGAGGCTCACAGGGCCCGATGAAGCTTTCTTT.

The CDR3 DNA reads TGTGCCAGCAGTTACTCTCAGGGGAGAGGCGCTGAAGCTTTCTTT. Protein product: CASSYSQGRGAEAFF. V is TRBV6-2 or TRBV6-3 and J is TRBJ1-1, with D perhaps matching TRBD1 (6 bases). The CDR3 is 15 residues long. V was cut by 0 bases and J by 6 bases, with 14 bases left in between. Germline V gene lookup returns CDR1 MNHEY and CDR2 SVGEGT.

The sample holds a few counts of this clonotype. This chain uses TRBV10-3 with TRBJ2-3; no clear D gene. Trimming cost V 10 bases and J 0 bases, with 17 bases left between them. Germline CDR1 ENHRY, CDR2 SYGVKD. CDR3 length equals 15 residues. CDR3 bases: TGTGCCACCCTTCTAGACGAGTCTAGCACAGATACGCAGTATTTT. This codes for CATLLDESSTDTQYF.

This clonotype was found a few times. The rearrangement links TRBV12-3 or TRBV12-4 to TRBJ2-7, with D possibly matching TRBD2 (5 bases). The CDR3 is 19 amino acids. V gave up 3 bases and J gave up 0 bases, with 24 bases separating them. CDR3 sequence reads: CASSFSRGRGSKSSYEQYF. CDR3 nucleotide sequence: TGTGCCAGCAGTTTCTCCCGGGGTCGGGGTTCTAAGAGCTCCTACGAGCAGTACTTC.

The table lists this clonotype with a few counts. The gene calls are TRBV29-1 and TRBJ2-5, with unresolved D. The CDR3 length is 12 residues. The germline V gene encodes CDR1 SQVTM and CDR2 ANQGSEA. Trimming shortened V by 7 bases and J by 5 bases, and 14 bases separated the two germline ends. The CDR3 DNA follows: TGCAGCGCCGAGACACTCGGGGAGACCCAGTACTTC. Encoded protein: CSAETLGETQYF.

V gene TRBV6-5 combines with J gene TRBJ1-5; a possible D gene is TRBD1 (5 bases). CDR3 length equals 15 residues. Germline V gene sequence: CDR1 MNHEY, CDR2 SVGAGI. V lost 0 bases and J 4 bases, leaving 10 bases between the germline ends. In DNA form, the CDR3 reads TGTGCCAGCAGTTACTCTAATCGGGGGAATCAGCCCCAGCATTTT. Translation gives CASSYSNRGNQPQHF.

This clonotype occurred many times. The rearrangement links TRBV4-2 to TRBJ2-5; 9 nucleotides align to TRBD2. J lost 4 bases, V lost 0 bases, and 6 bases had no gene match. The CDR3 is 16 amino acids. Germline values: CDR1 LGHNA, CDR2 YNFKEQ. The CDR3 here is CASSQEGRGGSETQYF. The CDR3 nucleotides are TGTGCCAGCAGCCAAGAGGGGCGGGGGGGCTCAGAGACCCAGTACTTC.

This clonotype was seen a few times. The V gene is TRBV12-3 or TRBV12-4, the J gene TRBJ2-7; TRBD1 aligns across 10 bases. The CDR3 has 14 residues. The V gene end was trimmed by 4 bases and the J gene end by 6 bases; junction bases not matched to a gene: 6. CDR3 DNA: TGTGCCAGCAGTTCCTCCGGGACAGGGGTCGAGCAGTACTTC. It yields the protein CASSSSGTGVEQYF.